The rows below give T cell receptor beta chains drawn from one sample of a study of shared T cell receptors in the human thymus. Only in-frame clones appear in the TCRdb table, and some are missing; sequencing was by immunoSEQ multiplex PCR. Of about 380,000 clones listed, over 90% are singletons. The material sequenced was thymocytes. These receptor sequences come from a human donor. Both conserved end residues are part of each CDR3. The D gene is left open where the match is weak. The listing skips clone size in some rows; elsewhere it reads once, few, many or a size class.

TRBD1 | - | TRBJ1-2 | TRBV2 | CASTEGPDRRQANYGYTF | TGTGCCAGCACTGAGGGGCCGGACAGGCGCCAAGCTAACTATGGCTACACCTTC
- | - | TRBJ2-1 | TRBV6-4 | CASSRAGLYNEQFF | TGTGCCAGCAGTCGAGCGGGTCTGTACAATGAGCAGTTCTTC
TRBD1 | once | TRBJ2-7 | TRBV6-1 | CALRDRGRQEQYF | TGTGCCCTGAGGGACAGGGGGCGCCAAGAGCAGTACTTC
- | - | TRBJ2-5 | TRBV5-1 | CASSLEEVGYGKTQYF | TGCGCCAGCAGCTTGGAGGAGGTTGGGTATGGGAAGACCCAGTACTTC
- | - | TRBJ1-2 | TRBV28 | CASSLVSDRYYGYTF | TGTGCCAGCAGTTTGGTGTCTGACAGGTACTATGGCTACACCTTC
- | - | TRBJ2-7 | TRBV30 | CAWQRSGKRSYEQYF | TGTGCCTGGCAGCGATCGGGTAAAAGATCCTACGAGCAGTACTTC
- | - | TRBJ2-7 | TRBV4-1 | CASSQDQETAYEQYF | TGCGCCAGCAGCCAAGATCAGGAAACGGCCTACGAGCAGTACTTC
- | - | TRBJ1-1 | TRBV10-3 | CAIQTGSHTEAFF | TGTGCCATCCAAACAGGGTCCCACACTGAAGCTTTCTTT
- | - | TRBJ1-2 | TRBV29-1 | CSVAHALYGYTF | TGCAGCGTTGCGCACGCTCTTTATGGCTACACCTTC
- | - | TRBJ1-2 | TRBV28 | CASLLTGTGGYTF | TGTGCCAGCCTATTAACGGGTACCGGGGGCTACACCTTC
TRBD1 | - | TRBJ1-6 | TRBV6-5 | CASSYPRDRGNSPLHF | TGTGCCAGCAGTTACCCTAGGGACAGGGGAAATTCACCCCTCCACTTT
TRBD2 | - | TRBJ2-3 | TRBV27 | CASSLQTTRLREGSDTQYF | TGTGCCAGCAGTTTACAAACTACCCGTTTGCGGGAGGGTTCAGATACGCAGTATTTT
- | - | TRBJ2-2 | TRBV23-1 | CASSHPPASSSTTYAAGELFF | TGCGCCAGCAGTCATCCCCCGGCTAGTTCTTCAACAACGTACGCCGCGGGGGAGCTGTTTTTT
- | - | TRBJ1-2 | TRBV9 | CASSVGNFNYGYTF | TGTGCCAGCAGCGTAGGGAATTTCAACTATGGCTACACCTTC
- | - | TRBJ1-3 | TRBV30 | CAWSPQGPFSGNTIYF | TGTGCCTGGAGTCCACAGGGACCCTTCTCTGGAAACACCATATATTTT
TRBD1 | - | TRBJ2-7 | TRBV5-1 | CASSSKQVQGARTYEQYF | TGCGCCAGCAGCTCAAAACAAGTACAGGGGGCGAGGACCTACGAGCAGTACTTC
- | - | TRBJ2-3 | TRBV11-3 | CASSYCLEFPGSEDTQYF | TGTGCCAGCAGCTACTGCTTAGAGTTCCCCGGGTCGGAAGATACGCAGTATTTT
- | - | TRBJ2-7 | TRBV28 | CASSSGQDRGQYF | TGTGCCAGCAGTTCGGGGCAGGACCGGGGGCAGTACTTC
- | - | TRBJ2-7 | TRBV30 | CAWSVFRRERRPYEQYF | TGTGCCTGGAGTGTATTTCGCCGGGAGCGGAGACCCTACGAGCAGTACTTC
- | - | TRBJ1-2 | TRBV28 | CASTGPLYGYTF | TGTGCCAGTACGGGGCCCCTCTATGGCTACACCTTC
TRBD1 | - | TRBJ1-5 | TRBV28 | CASSFPKNPRDRGLSNQPQHF | TGTGCCAGCAGTTTCCCGAAAAACCCTAGGGACAGGGGGTTGTCCAATCAGCCCCAGCATTTT
- | - | TRBJ2-5 | TRBV2 | CARGHRAREETQYF | TGTGCCAGGGGACACAGGGCGAGGGAAGAGACCCAGTACTTC
- | - | TRBJ2-7 | TRBV18 | CASSPRGGEQYF | TGTGCCAGCTCACCTAGGGGCGGCGAGCAGTACTTC
TRBD2 | - | TRBJ2-1 | TRBV4-3 | CASSHTSGRALDEQFF | TGCGCCAGCAGCCATACTAGCGGGAGGGCCCTCGATGAGCAGTTCTTC
TRBD2 | - | TRBJ2-1 | TRBV27 | CASSLSSRRLAVINEQFF | TGTGCCAGCAGTTTATCATCGCGGAGACTAGCGGTTATCAATGAGCAGTTCTTC
TRBD1 | - | TRBJ2-5 | TRBV27 | CASSFSGTGAGETQYF | TGTGCCAGCAGTTTTTCCGGGACAGGGGCTGGAGAGACCCAGTACTTC
- | - | TRBJ2-3 | TRBV6-1 | CASRKPWTAPDTQYF | TGTGCCAGCAGGAAACCCTGGACCGCCCCAGATACGCAGTATTTT
TRBD1 | - | TRBJ2-7 | TRBV6-6 | CATKNPRDRVVDEQYF | TGTGCCACCAAGAATCCCCGGGACAGGGTTGTCGACGAGCAGTACTTC
- | - | TRBJ2-7 | TRBV28 | CASSPGGLGKAFHYEQYF | TGTGCCAGCAGTCCCGGGGGCCTAGGGAAGGCCTTTCACTACGAGCAGTACTTC
TRBD1 | - | TRBJ1-2 | TRBV9 | CASSHRDRANYGYTF | TGTGCCAGCAGCCACCGGGACAGAGCTAACTATGGCTACACCTTC
- | - | TRBJ2-1 | TRBV7-2 | CASSLLTLSSYNEQFF | TGTGCCAGCAGCTTATTAACGCTCAGCTCCTACAATGAGCAGTTCTTC
TRBD1 | - | TRBJ2-2 | TRBV10-3 | CAISESIPGQGSPGELFF | TGTGCCATCAGTGAGTCGATACCGGGACAGGGATCTCCCGGGGAGCTGTTTTTT
TRBD1 | - | TRBJ1-1 | TRBV28 | CASSSRDRGRSAAFF | TGTGCCAGCAGTTCACGGGACAGGGGGCGCAGTGCAGCTTTCTTT
- | few | TRBJ2-2 | TRBV19 | CASTRSGLRGTGELFF | TGTGCCAGCACCAGGTCGGGGCTCCGAGGAACCGGGGAGCTGTTTTTT
TRBD1 | few | TRBJ2-2 | TRBV19 | CAGRQGYTGELFF | TGTGCCGGACGACAGGGGTACACCGGGGAGCTGTTTTTT
- | - | TRBJ1-5 | TRBV19 | CASSSRGQPTSEVVQPQHF | TGTGCCAGTTCAAGTCGTGGACAGCCGACCAGTGAGGTAGTTCAGCCCCAGCATTTT
- | - | TRBJ2-7 | TRBV9 | CASSAISGASSYEQYF | TGTGCCAGCAGCGCAATATCGGGGGCGAGCTCCTACGAGCAGTACTTC